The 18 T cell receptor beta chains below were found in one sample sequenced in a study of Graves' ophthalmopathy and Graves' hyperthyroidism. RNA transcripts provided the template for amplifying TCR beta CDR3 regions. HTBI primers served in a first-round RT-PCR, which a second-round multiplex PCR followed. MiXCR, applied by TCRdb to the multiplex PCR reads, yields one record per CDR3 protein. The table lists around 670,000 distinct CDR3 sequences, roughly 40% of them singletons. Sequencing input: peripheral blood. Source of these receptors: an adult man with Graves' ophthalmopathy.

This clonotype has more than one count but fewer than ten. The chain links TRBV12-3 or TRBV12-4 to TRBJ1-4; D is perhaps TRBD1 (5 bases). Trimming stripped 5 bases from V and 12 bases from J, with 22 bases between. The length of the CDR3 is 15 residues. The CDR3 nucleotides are TGTGCCAGCAGTCTCGGGACTGGAGCGATCGGACAACTGTTTTTT. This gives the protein CASSLGTGAIGQLFF.

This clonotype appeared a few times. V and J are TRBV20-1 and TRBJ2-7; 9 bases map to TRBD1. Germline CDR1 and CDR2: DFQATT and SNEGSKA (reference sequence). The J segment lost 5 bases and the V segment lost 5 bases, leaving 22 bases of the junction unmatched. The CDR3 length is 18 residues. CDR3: CSAEQGQGPLVSSHEQYF. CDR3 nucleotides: TGCAGTGCTGAGCAGGGACAGGGCCCTTTGGTCTCTAGTCACGAGCAGTACTTC.

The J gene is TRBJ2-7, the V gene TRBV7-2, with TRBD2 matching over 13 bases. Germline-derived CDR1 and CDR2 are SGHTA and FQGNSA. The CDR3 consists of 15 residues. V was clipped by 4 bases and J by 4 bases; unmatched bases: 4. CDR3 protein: CASSSWTSGSYEQYV. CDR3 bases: TGTGCCAGCAGCTCCTGGACTAGCGGGAGTTACGAGCAGTACGTC.

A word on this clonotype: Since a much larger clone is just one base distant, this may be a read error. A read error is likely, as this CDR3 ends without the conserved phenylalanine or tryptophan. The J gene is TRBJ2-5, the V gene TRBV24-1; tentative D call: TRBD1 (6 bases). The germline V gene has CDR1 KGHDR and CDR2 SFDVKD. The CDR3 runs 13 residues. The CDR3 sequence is CASRGQTGETQYL. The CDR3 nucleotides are TGCGCCAGCAGGGGACAAACGGGAGAGACCCAGTACCTC.

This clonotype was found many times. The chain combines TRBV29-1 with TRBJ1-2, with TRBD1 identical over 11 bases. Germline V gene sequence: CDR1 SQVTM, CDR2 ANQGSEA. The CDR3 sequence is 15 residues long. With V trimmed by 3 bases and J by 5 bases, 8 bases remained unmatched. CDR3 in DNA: TGCAGCGTTGAGCAACCGGGACAGGGGGTGTATGGCTACACCTTC. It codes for CSVEQPGQGVYGYTF.

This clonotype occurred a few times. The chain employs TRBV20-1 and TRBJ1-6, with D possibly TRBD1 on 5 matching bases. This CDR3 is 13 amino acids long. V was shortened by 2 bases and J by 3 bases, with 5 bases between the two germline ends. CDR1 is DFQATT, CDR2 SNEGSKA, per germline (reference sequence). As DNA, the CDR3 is TGCAGTGCTAGACAGGGCTATAATTCACCCCTCCACTTT. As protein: CSARQGYNSPLHF.

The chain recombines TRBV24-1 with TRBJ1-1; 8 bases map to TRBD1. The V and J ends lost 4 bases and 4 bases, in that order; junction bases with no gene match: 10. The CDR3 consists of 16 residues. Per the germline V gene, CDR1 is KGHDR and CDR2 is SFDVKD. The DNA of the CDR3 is TGTGCCACCAGTGAGGGTGACAGGGGCCATGGCACTGAAGCTTTCTTT. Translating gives CATSEGDRGHGTEAFF.

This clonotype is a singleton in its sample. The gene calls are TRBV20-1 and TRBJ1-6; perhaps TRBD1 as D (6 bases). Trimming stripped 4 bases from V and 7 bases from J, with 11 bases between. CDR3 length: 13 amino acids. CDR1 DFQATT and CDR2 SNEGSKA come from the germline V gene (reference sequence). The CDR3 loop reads CSAKGETNSPLHF. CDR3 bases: TGCAGTGCTAAGGGGGAAACCAATTCACCCCTCCACTTT.

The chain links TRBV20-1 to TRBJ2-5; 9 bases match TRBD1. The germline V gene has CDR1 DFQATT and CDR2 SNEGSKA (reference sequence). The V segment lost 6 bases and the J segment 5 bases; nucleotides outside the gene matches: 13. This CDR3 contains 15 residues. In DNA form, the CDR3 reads TGCAGTGCCGCCGGGACAGGGAGGGCCCGGGAGACCCAGTACTTC. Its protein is CSAAGTGRARETQYF.

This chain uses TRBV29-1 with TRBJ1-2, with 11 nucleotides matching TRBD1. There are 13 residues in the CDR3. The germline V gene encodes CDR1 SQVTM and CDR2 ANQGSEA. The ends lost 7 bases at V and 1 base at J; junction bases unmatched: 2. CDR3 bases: TGCAGCGCTGGGACAGGGGGTAACTATGGCTACACCTTC. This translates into CSAGTGGNYGYTF.

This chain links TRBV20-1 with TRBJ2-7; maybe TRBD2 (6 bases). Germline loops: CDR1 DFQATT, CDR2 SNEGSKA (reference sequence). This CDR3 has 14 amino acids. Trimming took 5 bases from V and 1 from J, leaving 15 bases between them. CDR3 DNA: TGCAGTGCTGTCCTGATGCGGGGTTCCTACGAGCAGTACTTC. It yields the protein CSAVLMRGSYEQYF.

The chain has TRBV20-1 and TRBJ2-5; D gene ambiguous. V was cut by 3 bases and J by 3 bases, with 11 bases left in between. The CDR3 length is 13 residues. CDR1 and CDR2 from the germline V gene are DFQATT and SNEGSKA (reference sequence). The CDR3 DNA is TGCAGTGCTAGCCGGGCGATGGAAGAGACCCAGTACTTC. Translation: CSASRAMEETQYF.

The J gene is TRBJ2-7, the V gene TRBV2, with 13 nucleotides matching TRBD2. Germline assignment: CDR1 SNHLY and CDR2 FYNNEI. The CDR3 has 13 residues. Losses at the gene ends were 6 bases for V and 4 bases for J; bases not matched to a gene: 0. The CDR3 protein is CASRTSGGYEQYF. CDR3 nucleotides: TGTGCCAGCAGGACTAGCGGGGGGTACGAGCAGTACTTC.

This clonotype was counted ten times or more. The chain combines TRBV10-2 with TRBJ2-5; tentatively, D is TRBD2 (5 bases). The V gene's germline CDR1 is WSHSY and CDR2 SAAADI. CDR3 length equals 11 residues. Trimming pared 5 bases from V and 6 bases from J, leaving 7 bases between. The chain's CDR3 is CASSSGKTQYF. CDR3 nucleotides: TGCGCCAGCAGTTCCGGGAAGACCCAGTACTTC.

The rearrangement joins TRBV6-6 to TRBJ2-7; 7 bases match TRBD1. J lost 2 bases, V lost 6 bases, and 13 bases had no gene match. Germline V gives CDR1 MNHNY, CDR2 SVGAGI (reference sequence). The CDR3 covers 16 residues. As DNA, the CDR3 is TGTGCCAGCAGCCAGGGGACCGGGACAGAGGCCTACGAGCAGTACTTC. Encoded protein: CASSQGTGTEAYEQYF.

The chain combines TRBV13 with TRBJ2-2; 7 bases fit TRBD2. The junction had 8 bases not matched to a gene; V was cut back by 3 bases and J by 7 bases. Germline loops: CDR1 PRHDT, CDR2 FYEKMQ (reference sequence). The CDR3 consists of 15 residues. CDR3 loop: CASSFRRELIGELFF. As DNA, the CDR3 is TGTGCCAGCAGCTTCCGGCGGGAGTTGATCGGGGAGCTGTTTTTT.

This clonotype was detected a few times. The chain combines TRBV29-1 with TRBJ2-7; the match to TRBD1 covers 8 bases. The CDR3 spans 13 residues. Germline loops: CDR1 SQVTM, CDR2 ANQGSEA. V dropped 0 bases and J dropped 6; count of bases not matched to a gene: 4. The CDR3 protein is CSVEDLQGGEQYF. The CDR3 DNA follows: TGCAGCGTTGAAGACTTACAGGGGGGCGAGCAGTACTTC.

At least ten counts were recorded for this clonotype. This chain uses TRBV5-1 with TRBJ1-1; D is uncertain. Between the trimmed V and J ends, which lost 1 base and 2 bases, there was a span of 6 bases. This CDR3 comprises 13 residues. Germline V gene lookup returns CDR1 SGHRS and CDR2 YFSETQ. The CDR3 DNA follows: TGCGCCAGCAGCTTGAACAGAAACACTGAAGCTTTCTTT. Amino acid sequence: CASSLNRNTEAFF.